These 3 T cell receptor beta chains share one sample of origin, sequenced in a study of blood T cell repertoires in COVID-19. Produced via immunoSEQ multiplex PCR; TCRdb's table is partial and in-frame only. The table has roughly 250,000 clones, around nine tenths seen once; the top ten hold 2.1%. The sample consisted of peripheral blood. The origin of the receptors is a middle-aged woman who had recovered from COVID-19.

The chain carries TRBV21-1 and TRBJ1-5; TRBD1 is the table's D call and was not checked against the DNA. TRBV21-1 is a recognized pseudogene. This CDR3 comprises 17 residues. CDR3 nucleotides: TGTGCCAGCAGCCCGAAGGGGAATCGGCCGCGCAATCAGCCCCAGCATTTT. It encodes CASSPKGNRPRNQPQHF.

The V call is TRBV6-5, the J call TRBJ2-1, with 8 bases aligning to TRBD2. The germline V gene encodes CDR1 MNHEY and CDR2 SVGAGI. CDR3 length: 14 residues. V shed 8 bases and J 6 bases; nucleotides not matched to a gene: 9. CDR3 region: CASYEREWGNEQFF. The CDR3 region has the DNA TGTGCCAGCTACGAGCGGGAGTGGGGCAATGAGCAGTTCTTC.

This clone appeared once. The V call is TRBV7-3, the J call TRBJ2-3; 8 nucleotides agree with TRBD1. V lost 6 bases and J lost 3; bases outside the gene matches: 5. Germline V gives CDR1 SGHTA, CDR2 FQGTGA. This CDR3 region has 14 residues. This chain's CDR3 is CASRGQGATDTQYF. In DNA, the CDR3 is TGTGCCAGCAGGGGTCAGGGGGCGACAGATACGCAGTATTTT. The entire variable domain, with the rest obtained from reference TRBV7-3 and TRBJ2-3, is as follows: GAGVSQTPSNKVTEKGKYVELRCDPISGHTALYWYRQSLGQGPEFLIYFQGTGAADDSGLPNDRFFAVRPEGSVSTLKIQRTERGDSAVYLCASRGQGATDTQYFGPGTRLTVL.